This passage covers 21 T cell receptor beta chains from one sample sequenced in a study of blood T cell repertoires in COVID-19. The table came from immunoSEQ multiplex PCR; TCRdb's copy has only in-frame clones and leaves some out. The sample yields approximately 210,000 clones, 87% seen once. Sequenced sample: PBMCs or T cells enriched from blood (not recorded which). These receptors originate from a man aged 25 to 45 in a cohort exposed to, infected with or recovered from COVID-19 (not recorded which).

This rearrangement joins TRBV24-1 to TRBJ2-7, with a possible D match to TRBD2 (5 bases). V dropped 9 bases and J dropped 3 bases, with 11 bases sitting between them. From germline, CDR1 is KGHDR and CDR2 SFDVKD. The CDR3 is made up of 12 amino acids. This CDR3 reads CATASSDYEQYF. CDR3 coding DNA: TGTGCCACCGCTAGCTCTGACTACGAGCAGTACTTC.

This sequence joins TRBV10-2 and TRBJ1-2; D unclear. Trimming stripped 10 bases from V and 0 bases from J, with 15 bases between. Germline lookup yields CDR1 WSHSY and CDR2 SAAADI. CDR3 length: 14 residues. CDR3 nucleotides: TGCGCCACCCGGGAGGAGCGAGCTAACTATGGCTACACCTTC. As protein: CATREERANYGYTF.

The chain has TRBV29-1 and TRBJ2-1; TRBD2 aligns across 12 bases. Unmatched junction bases numbered 5, after V lost 4 bases and J lost 7 bases. This CDR3 is 14 amino acids long. Germline V CDR1 and CDR2: SQVTM, ANQGSEA. As DNA, the CDR3 is TGCAGCGTTGGGTCCCTAGCGGGAGGGAATGAGCAGTTCTTC. It translates to CSVGSLAGGNEQFF.

The J gene is TRBJ2-1, the V gene TRBV27; a possible D gene is TRBD2 (5 bases). CDR3 length: 14 residues. Per the germline V gene, CDR1 is MNHEY and CDR2 is SMNVEV (reference sequence). CDR3 loop: CATSPARGYNEQFF. In DNA, the CDR3 is TGTGCTACTTCACCCGCACGGGGCTACAATGAGCAGTTCTTC.

The rearrangement joins TRBV7-2 to TRBJ2-3; possibly TRBD2 for D (5 bases). V was trimmed by 7 bases and J by 2 bases, leaving 16 bases between them. The CDR3 has 15 amino acids. From germline, CDR1 is SGHTA and CDR2 FQGNSA. The chain's CDR3 is CASTVSTGDTDTQYF. CDR3 in DNA: TGTGCCAGCACCGTATCGACCGGGGACACAGATACGCAGTATTTT.

J is TRBJ2-3 and V is TRBV15; D call uncertain. The CDR3 sequence is 13 residues long. Trimming took off 0 bases at V and 6 bases at J, with 7 bases between the two ends. Germline V CDR1 and CDR2: LNHNV, YYDKDF (reference sequence). The CDR3 spells CATSRELRDTQYF. CDR3 DNA sequence: TGTGCCACCAGCAGAGAACTGCGGGATACGCAGTATTTT.

The rearrangement links TRBV7-8 to TRBJ2-7, with a weak D call TRBD2 (5 bases). Trimming stripped 7 bases from V and 2 bases from J, with 18 bases between. Germline V lookup: CDR1 SGHVS, CDR2 FQNEAQ. CDR3 length: 15 amino acids. In DNA, the CDR3 is TGTGCCAGCACCCAAGCCGAGGGATTCCCCTACGAGCAGTACTTC. It is translated as CASTQAEGFPYEQYF.

DNA for the CDR3: TGTGCCAGCAGCGCCCGGGGACAGAACACCGGGGAGCTGTTTTTT. It codes for CASSARGQNTGELFF. The J gene is TRBJ2-2, the V gene TRBV9, with a possible D match to TRBD1 (6 bases). In germline, CDR1 is SGDLS, CDR2 YYNGEE. V was shortened by 3 bases and J by 1 base, with 10 bases between the two germline ends. The CDR3 runs 15 residues.

The gene calls are TRBV6-5 and TRBJ2-1; 7 bases align to TRBD2. The V and J ends lost 6 bases and 3 bases, in that order; junction bases with no gene match: 8. CDR3 length: 15 residues. Germline values: CDR1 MNHEY, CDR2 SVGAGI. The CDR3 loop is CASRLVAGDYNEQFF. In DNA form, the CDR3 reads TGTGCCAGCAGATTAGTAGCGGGCGACTACAATGAGCAGTTCTTC.

Here the CDR3 reads CSVEDRTGGPWDTQYF. The CDR3 DNA reads as TGCAGCGTTGAAGATAGGACGGGAGGGCCTTGGGATACGCAGTATTTT. This sequence joins TRBV29-1 and TRBJ2-3, with 8 bases identical to TRBD2. Germline V gene lookup returns CDR1 SQVTM and CDR2 ANQGSEA. CDR3 length equals 16 residues. The V and J ends lost 0 bases and 6 bases, in that order; junction bases with no gene match: 11.

V usage is TRBV27 and J usage is TRBJ2-7, with 9 nucleotides matching TRBD1. The CDR3 runs to 14 residues. Trimming took 5 bases from V and 6 from J; bases not matched to a gene: 8. From germline, CDR1 is MNHEY and CDR2 SMNVEV (reference sequence). In DNA, the CDR3 is TGTGCCAGCAGTCCACGACAGGGGGGGCGCGAGCAGTACTTC. Its protein product is CASSPRQGGREQYF.

This chain joins TRBV19 and TRBJ1-6; the D is unclear. Trimming left V 5 bases short and J 0 bases short, with 8 bases between. The CDR3 is made up of 15 amino acids. The germline CDR1 and CDR2 sequences are LNHDA and SQIVND (reference sequence). This CDR3 reads CASSEASSYNSPLHF. For the CDR3, the DNA is TGTGCCAGTAGTGAGGCGAGCTCCTATAATTCACCCCTCCACTTT.

The chain recombines TRBV28 with TRBJ1-2; TRBD1 aligns across 10 bases. With 3 bases clipped from V and 2 bases from J, the junction kept 0 bases outside the gene matches. CDR3 length equals 14 residues. Germline V lookup: CDR1 MDHEN, CDR2 SYDVKM. CDR3 sequence reads: CASSLDRGNYGYTF. CDR3 DNA: TGTGCCAGCAGTTTGGACAGGGGGAACTATGGCTACACCTTC.

V and J are TRBV7-9 and TRBJ2-7; possible D gene TRBD1, 6 bases. This CDR3 comprises 13 residues. Germline lookup yields CDR1 SEHNR and CDR2 FQNEAQ (reference sequence). V lost 6 bases to trimming and J lost 4 bases, with 13 bases between them. CDR3 nucleotide sequence: TGTGCCAGCAGTTATACGGACAGATACGAGCAGTACTTC. It yields the protein CASSYTDRYEQYF.

This clone was observed many times. This CDR3 is also generated by other DNA sequences in the sample. This rearrangement joins TRBV5-1 to TRBJ2-1; 9 bases are shared with TRBD2. There are 15 residues in the CDR3. The germline CDR1 and CDR2 sequences are SGHRS and YFSETQ. V lost 1 base to trimming and J lost 6 bases; unmatched junction nucleotides: 5. CDR3 bases: TGCGCCAGCAGCTTGATAGCGGGAGAAGGCAATGAGCAGTTCTTC. Protein: CASSLIAGEGNEQFF.

The chain combines TRBV3-1 (or the pseudogene TRBV3-2) with TRBJ1-6; no clear D gene. Trimming took off 4 bases at V and 9 bases at J, with 13 bases between the two ends. CDR3 length equals 14 residues. The germline V gene encodes CDR1 LGHDT and CDR2 YNNKEL (reference sequence). The CDR3 region is CASSRVAESSPLHF. The CDR3 nucleotides read TGTGCCAGCAGCCGAGTAGCAGAAAGTTCACCCCTCCACTTT.

This clone was observed a handful of times. The chain links TRBV28 to TRBJ2-2; TRBD1 aligns across 12 bases. Unmatched junction bases numbered 4, after V lost 6 bases and J lost 5 bases. The germline V gene has CDR1 MDHEN and CDR2 SYDVKM. The CDR3 has 15 residues. The chain's CDR3 is CASRGQGAGTGELFF. The DNA of the CDR3 is TGTGCCAGCAGGGGACAGGGGGCGGGTACCGGGGAGCTGTTTTTT.

V usage is TRBV28 and J usage is TRBJ2-3; possibly TRBD1 for D (6 bases). This CDR3 region has 15 residues. Trimming cost V 6 bases and J 0 bases, with 13 bases left between them. Looked up from germline, CDR1 is MDHEN and CDR2 is SYDVKM. CDR3 loop: CASRKGDDSTDTQYF. CDR3 DNA: TGTGCCAGCAGGAAGGGGGACGATAGCACAGATACGCAGTATTTT. The variable domain in full, completed from reference TRBV28 and TRBJ2-3, reads DVKVTQSSRYLVKRTGEKVFLECVQDMDHENMFWYRQDPGLGLRLIYFSYDVKMKEKGDIPEGYSVSREKKERFSLILESASTNQTSMYLCASRKGDDSTDTQYFGPGTRLTVL.

This sequence joins TRBV19 and TRBJ2-5, with D possibly being TRBD2 (6 bases). The CDR3 contains 15 residues. V gave up 6 bases and J gave up 5 bases, with 19 bases separating them. CDR1 is LNHDA and CDR2 is SQIVND in the germline V gene (reference sequence). CDR3 residues: CASSHQGAGKETQYF. The DNA for the CDR3 is TGTGCCAGTAGCCACCAAGGGGCGGGGAAGGAGACCCAGTACTTC.

The chain couples TRBV6-2 or TRBV6-3 to TRBJ2-2, with D unresolved. Trimming took 4 bases from V and 7 from J, leaving 7 bases between them. Germline loops: CDR1 MNHEY, CDR2 SVGEGT. CDR3 length: 12 amino acids. The CDR3 spells CASSLENGELFF. The DNA for the CDR3 is TGTGCCAGCAGTTTAGAAAACGGGGAGCTGTTTTTT.

This chain links TRBV24-1 with TRBJ2-2; TRBD1 agrees at 8 bases. Germline V gene sequence: CDR1 KGHDR, CDR2 SFDVKD. This CDR3 is 16 amino acids long. V lost 4 bases, J lost 5 bases, and 8 bases stayed unmatched. This CDR3 reads CATSDRDRGRTGELFF. The DNA of the CDR3 is TGTGCCACCAGTGACCGCGACAGGGGACGAACCGGGGAGCTGTTTTTT.